This record covers a single TCR beta chain. Its antigen remains undetermined. No per-base quality is available; no much larger clone lies one base away. The CDR3 covers 15 residues, taking in both the cysteine and the phenylalanine. Left in the record is the CDR3 DNA by itself, 45 bases read in frame from the first base. According to the germline V gene (reference sequence), CDR1 reads SEHNR and CDR2 reads FQNEAQ. V and J lose 7 bases and 0 bases, and a span of 15 bases separates them. The data were obtained in a study of tumor-infiltrating lymphocytes in localized non-small cell lung cancer (dated by TCRdb to 2020 to 2023). Context from the whole study: Several histologies were represented in the cohort, which also included both smokers and never-smokers as well as patients whose samples were collected after neoadjuvant chemotherapy. Resected tumor tissue and uninvolved lung tissue described as non-adjacent to the tumor were contributed by each patient, with both tissues obtained from the same patient. Flow cytometry, multiplex immunofluorescence, RNA-seq, exome sequencing and proteomics were applied to the same patients as TCR sequencing, which was one of several integrated assays. In total, the ICON cohort consisted of some 160 surgical patients with localized non-small cell lung cancer who had their tumors resected. For under 60 patients, immunoSEQ T-cell fraction was compared between paired tumor and uninvolved lung. Broader findings and caveats from the paper: Because assay coverage varied across patients depending on available tissue quantity, TCR sequencing was performed for only a subset of the cohort. Tumor T-cell fraction from TCR sequencing was not associated with recurrence-free survival (p = 0.61). Higher T cell infiltration in tumors than in uninvolved lung tissue was supported by TCRbeta sequencing, consistent with immunofluorescence CD3 counts. TCR-derived T-cell fraction did not differ between the flow cytometry-defined immunotypes IM1 (good prognosis) and IM2 (poor prognosis). Because different assays used different pieces of the same tissue, technical variation could not be distinguished from intratumor heterogeneity.

The immunoSEQ assay used for TCR sequencing gave the T-cell fraction in both tumor and uninvolved lung tissue. Processing in the source paper ran as follows. For survival analysis, patients were divided into high (upper tertile) and low (lower two tertiles) T-cell fraction groups, which were compared by log-rank test. A signed-rank test was used to test paired tumor versus uninvolved lung differences in T-cell fraction. As stored in TCRdb, this immuneACCESS dataset retains in-frame rearrangements with V and J assigned. A fraction of the clones does not appear; measured against another copy, unresolved V genes explain less than half of the discrepancy, and the remainder lacks a known reason. V and J calls and clone size come straight from that table; D and trimming were deduced from the DNA. Recorded for this sample are about 16,000 clones; 55% to 70% of them occurred a single time. 5.5% to 7.5% of the sample is held by the ten biggest clonotypes.

Patient enrollment in ICON started in early 2016, and the final patient was enrolled in late 2018. In a subcohort of 76 patients, fresh tumor and matched uninvolved tissue were collected for in-depth immune analyses, with TCR sequencing among those analyses. DNA for TCR sequencing was isolated from bulk tissue, and no cell sorting was done. The rearranged chain carries TRBV7-9 and TRBJ1-1; the D segment could be TRBD1, given 5 matching bases. The receptor's source is a human donor with non-small cell lung cancer. Sequencing was done on a sample of lung tumor tissue. The DNA reads TGTGCCAGCACCCCGGACATAATAATGAACACTGAAGCTTTCTTT. It translates to CASTPDIIMNTEAFF.